Shown below are 15 T cell receptor beta chains from a single sample sequenced in a study of T cell responses to AZD1222 COVID-19 vaccine. TCRdb keeps only in-frame clones here, not all; method: immunoSEQ multiplex PCR. There are some 100,000 clones in the sample; roughly 90% occur only once, and 16% lies in the top ten. Source: peripheral blood, taken on day 0 of AZD1222 vaccination. These receptors were taken from an adult in good health.

The chain is built from TRBV12-3 or TRBV12-4 and TRBJ1-1; D remains ambiguous. The CDR3 covers 13 residues. V shed 3 bases and J shed 1 base, with 6 bases lying between them. The CDR3: CASSFNGNTEAFF. CDR3 DNA sequence: TGTGCCAGCAGTTTCAATGGGAACACTGAAGCTTTCTTT.

As regards this clone: A read error may produce the germline difference seen at one junction end. The J gene is TRBJ1-5, the V gene TRBV10-2; D may be TRBD1 (5 bases). Germline CDR1 WSHSY, CDR2 SAAADI. The CDR3 consists of 13 residues. CDR3 DNA sequence: TGCGCCAGCAGTGAGTCGACGGGGGTGGAACAGGCCTTT. Protein sequence: CASSESTGVEQAF.

The chain uses TRBV5-1 and TRBJ2-3; D unclear. Germline CDR1 reads SGHRS; CDR2 reads YFSETQ. The CDR3 totals 12 residues. Trimming removed 4 bases from V and 2 bases from J, with 5 bases in between. CDR3 DNA: TGCGCCAGCAGCGCGGACACAGATACGCAGTATTTT. Translating it yields CASSADTDTQYF. Full variable domain (rest looked up from reference TRBV5-1 and TRBJ2-3): KAGVTQTPRYLIKTRGQQVTLSCSPISGHRSVSWYQQTPGQGLQFLFEYFSETQRNKGNFPGRFSGRQFSNSRSEMNVSTLELGDSALYLCASSADTDTQYFGPGTRLTVL.

J is TRBJ2-7 and V is TRBV3-1 (or the pseudogene TRBV3-2); D possibly corresponds to TRBD1 (6 bases). V was cut by 4 bases and J by 0 bases, with 16 bases left in between. The germline CDR1 and CDR2 sequences are LGHDT and YNNKEL (reference sequence). The CDR3 runs 16 residues. The CDR3, as DNA: TGTGCCAGCAGCCTCCTGACTGTGGGACACTCCTACGAGCAGTACTTC. Protein: CASSLLTVGHSYEQYF.

The chain uses TRBV7-8 and TRBJ2-7, with TRBD2 as a possible D gene (6 bases). V lost 5 bases, J lost 2 bases, and 16 bases lay in between. Germline CDR1 is SGHVS and CDR2 is FQNEAQ. The CDR3 is 15 residues long. CDR3 bases: TGTGCCAGCAGCCCCATTTGGGCGGGAACCTACGAGCAGTACTTC. It translates to CASSPIWAGTYEQYF.

This clone has more than one count but fewer than ten. The CDR3 loop is CASSEQGVGYTF. The CDR3 DNA follows: TGTGCCAGCAGTGAGCAGGGAGTTGGCTACACCTTC. This rearrangement joins TRBV6-4 to TRBJ1-2, with a possible D match to TRBD1 (5 bases). CDR3 length: 12 amino acids. V was trimmed by 3 bases and J by 7 bases, leaving 9 bases between them. CDR1 and CDR2 from the germline V gene are MRHNA and SNTAGT.

The rearrangement joins TRBV10-3 to TRBJ2-1, with 10 bases lining up with TRBD1. Unmatched junction bases numbered 7, after V lost 6 bases and J lost 5 bases. Per germline, CDR1 ENHRY and CDR2 SYGVKD. This CDR3 spans 15 amino acids. The CDR3 DNA follows: TGTGCCATCAGCCGCGGGACAGGGGATAACAATGAGCAGTTCTTC. It codes for CAISRGTGDNNEQFF.

This clone was seen just once. The chain carries TRBV10-1 and TRBJ2-3; no definite D call. V gave up 6 bases and J gave up 4 bases, with 11 bases separating them. This CDR3 contains 13 residues. CDR1 WNHNN and CDR2 SYGVQD come from the germline V gene (reference sequence). The CDR3 DNA reads as TGCGCCAGCAGCCAGACAAATGCAGATACGCAGTATTTT. This codes for CASSQTNADTQYF.

The V gene is TRBV2, the J gene TRBJ1-1, with D uncertain. The CDR3 runs to 13 residues. The germline V gene encodes CDR1 SNHLY and CDR2 FYNNEI. V was cut by 7 bases and J by 2 bases, with 11 bases left in between. CDR3 nucleotide sequence: TGTGCCAGCACCCAGGACGGTAACACTGAAGCTTTCTTT. It encodes CASTQDGNTEAFF.

The chain has TRBV7-2 and TRBJ1-2; possible D gene TRBD1, 5 bases. In germline, CDR1 is SGHTA, CDR2 FQGNSA. The CDR3 spans 14 residues. V shed 8 bases and J shed 0 bases, with 13 bases lying between them. The CDR3 reads CASDSFISNYGYTF. The CDR3 nucleotides read TGTGCCAGCGACAGTTTCATCTCTAACTATGGCTACACCTTC.

The V and J genes are TRBV5-1 and TRBJ1-2; no clear D gene. The CDR3 runs 16 residues. V lost 5 bases to trimming and J lost 7 bases, with 24 bases between them. Germline V gene sequence: CDR1 SGHRS, CDR2 YFSETQ. The CDR3 nucleotides read TGCGCCAGCAGATCATCCGGGAGAGCTGGCATGAGTGGCTACACCTTC. It translates to CASRSSGRAGMSGYTF.

The J gene is TRBJ2-7, the V gene TRBV27; D assignment may be TRBD1 or TRBD2 (5 bases each). The length of the CDR3 is 15 residues. Germline CDR1 MNHEY, CDR2 SMNVEV (reference sequence). V was shortened by 3 bases and J by 1 base, with 13 bases between the two germline ends. The CDR3 spells CASSFGGPRSYEQYF. The CDR3 region has the DNA TGTGCCAGCAGTTTTGGGGGACCCAGATCCTACGAGCAGTACTTC.

This clone was detected once. The chain carries TRBV11-2 and TRBJ2-1, with D possibly being TRBD2 (7 bases). The CDR3 loop spans 15 amino acids. Germline V gene lookup returns CDR1 SGHAT and CDR2 FQNNGV. Trimming took off 8 bases at V and 7 bases at J, with 21 bases between the two ends. CDR3 in amino acids: CASHFRGAGSNEQFF. The CDR3 DNA sequence: TGTGCCAGCCATTTCCGGGGGGCCGGTTCGAATGAGCAGTTCTTC.

J is TRBJ1-2 and V is TRBV28; possible D gene TRBD1, 5 bases. The V end was cut by 7 bases, the J end by 5 bases, with 14 bases between. The germline V gene has CDR1 MDHEN and CDR2 SYDVKM. The length of the CDR3 is 13 residues. The DNA for the CDR3 is TGTGCCAGCACCTCGGGACTTTCGTATGGCTACACCTTC. Translated: CASTSGLSYGYTF.

The chain couples TRBV27 to TRBJ2-7, with D perhaps matching TRBD1 (6 bases). Trimming removed 5 bases from V and 4 bases from J, with 15 bases in between. The germline V gene encodes CDR1 MNHEY and CDR2 SMNVEV (reference sequence). This CDR3 region has 14 residues. This CDR3 reads CASSPGHSPYEQYF. CDR3 bases: TGTGCCAGCAGTCCGGGACACTCACCGTACGAGCAGTACTTC.